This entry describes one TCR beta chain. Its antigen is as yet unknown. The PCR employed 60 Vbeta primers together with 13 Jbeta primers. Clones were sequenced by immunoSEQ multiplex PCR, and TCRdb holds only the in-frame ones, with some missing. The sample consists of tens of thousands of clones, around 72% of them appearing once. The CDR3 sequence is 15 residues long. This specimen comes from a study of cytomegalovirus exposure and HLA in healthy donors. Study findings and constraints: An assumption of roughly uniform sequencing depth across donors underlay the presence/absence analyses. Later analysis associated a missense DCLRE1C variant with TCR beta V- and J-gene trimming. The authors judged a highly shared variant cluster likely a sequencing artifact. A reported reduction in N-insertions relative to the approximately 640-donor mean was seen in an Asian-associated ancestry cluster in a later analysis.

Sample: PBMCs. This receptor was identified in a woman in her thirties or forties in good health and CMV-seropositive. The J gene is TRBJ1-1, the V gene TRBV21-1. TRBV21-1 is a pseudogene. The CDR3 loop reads CARAGGQGMNTEAFF. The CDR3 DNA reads TGTGCCAGGGCGGGGGGTCAGGGTATGAACACTGAAGCTTTCTTT.